The clone carrying this T cell receptor beta chain was detected a few times. V shed 5 bases, J shed 2 bases, and the junction held 4 bases outside the gene matches. From germline, CDR1 is SEHNR and CDR2 FQNEAQ (reference sequence). This CDR3 has 15 residues. Clones were read by immunoSEQ multiplex PCR, and TCRdb kept only the in-frame ones, dropping some. This table holds fewer than 350,000 clones, roughly 88% found once. The sample belongs to a study of blood T cell repertoires in COVID-19. The sequence was collected from a woman aged 25 to 39 who had recovered from COVID-19. The V gene is TRBV7-9, the J gene TRBJ1-2, with 11 bases fitting TRBD1. The sequenced material came from PBMCs or T cells enriched from blood (not recorded which). For the CDR3, the DNA is TGTGCCAGCAGCGCAGGGACAGGGGGAAACTATGGCTACACCTTC. It specifies CASSAGTGGNYGYTF. The full variable domain, its missing parts supplied by reference TRBV7-9 and TRBJ1-2, is DTGVSQNPRHKITKRGQNVTFRCDPISEHNRLYWYRQTLGQGPEFLTYFQNEAQLEKSRLLSDRFSAERPKGSFSTLEIQRTEQGDSAMYLCASSAGTGGNYGYTFGSGTRLTVV.